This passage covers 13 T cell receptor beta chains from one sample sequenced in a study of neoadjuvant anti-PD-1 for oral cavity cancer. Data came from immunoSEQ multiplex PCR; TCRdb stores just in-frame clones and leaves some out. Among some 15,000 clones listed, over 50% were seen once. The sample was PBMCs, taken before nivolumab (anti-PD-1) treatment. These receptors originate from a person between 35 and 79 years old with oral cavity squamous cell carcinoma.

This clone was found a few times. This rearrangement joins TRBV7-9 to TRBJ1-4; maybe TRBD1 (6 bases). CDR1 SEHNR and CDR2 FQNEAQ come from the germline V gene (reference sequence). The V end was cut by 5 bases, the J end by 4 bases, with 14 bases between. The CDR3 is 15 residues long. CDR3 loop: CASSGTTGLNEKLFF. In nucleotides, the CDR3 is TGTGCCAGCAGCGGGACCACAGGGCTTAATGAAAAACTGTTTTTT.

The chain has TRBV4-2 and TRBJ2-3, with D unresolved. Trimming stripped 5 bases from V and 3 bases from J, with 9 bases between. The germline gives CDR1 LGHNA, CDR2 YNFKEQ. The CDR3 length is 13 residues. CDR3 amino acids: CASSVARTDTQYF. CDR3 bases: TGTGCCAGCAGCGTTGCTAGGACAGATACGCAGTATTTT.

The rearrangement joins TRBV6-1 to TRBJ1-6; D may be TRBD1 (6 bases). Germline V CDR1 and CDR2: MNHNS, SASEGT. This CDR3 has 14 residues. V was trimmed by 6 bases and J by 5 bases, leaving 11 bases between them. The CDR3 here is CASRGGVNNSPLHF. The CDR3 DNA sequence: TGTGCCAGCAGAGGGGGAGTTAATAATTCACCCCTCCACTTT.

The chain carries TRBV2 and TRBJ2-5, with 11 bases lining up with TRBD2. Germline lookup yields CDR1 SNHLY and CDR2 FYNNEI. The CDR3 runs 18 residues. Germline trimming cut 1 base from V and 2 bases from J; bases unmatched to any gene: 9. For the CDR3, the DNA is TGTGCCAGCAGTGAAGGGGCTAGCGGGGGGCTTAAGCAAGAGACCCAGTACTTC. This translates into CASSEGASGGLKQETQYF.

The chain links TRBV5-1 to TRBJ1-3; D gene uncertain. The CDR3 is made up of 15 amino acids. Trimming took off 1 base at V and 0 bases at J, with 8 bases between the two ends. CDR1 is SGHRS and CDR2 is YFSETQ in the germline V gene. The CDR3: CASSLSPASGNTIYF. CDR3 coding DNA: TGCGCCAGCAGCTTGTCTCCAGCCTCTGGAAACACCATATATTTT.

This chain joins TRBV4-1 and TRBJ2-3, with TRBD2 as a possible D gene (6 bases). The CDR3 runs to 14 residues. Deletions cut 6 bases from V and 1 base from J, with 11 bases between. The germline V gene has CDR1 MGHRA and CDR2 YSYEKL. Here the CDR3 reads CASSLSGGTDTQYF. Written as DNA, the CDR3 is TGCGCCAGCAGTCTGTCGGGGGGCACAGATACGCAGTATTTT.

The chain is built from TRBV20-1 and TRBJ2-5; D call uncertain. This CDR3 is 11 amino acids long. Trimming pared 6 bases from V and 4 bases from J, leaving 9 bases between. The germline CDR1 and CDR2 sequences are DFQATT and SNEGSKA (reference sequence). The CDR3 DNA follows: TGCAGTGCCCTTAGTAGAGAGACCCAGTACTTC. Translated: CSALSRETQYF.

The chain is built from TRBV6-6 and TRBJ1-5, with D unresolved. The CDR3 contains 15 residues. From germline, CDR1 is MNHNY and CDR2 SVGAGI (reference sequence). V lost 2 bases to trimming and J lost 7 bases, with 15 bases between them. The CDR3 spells CASSYRRPSGQPQHF. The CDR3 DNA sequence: TGTGCCAGCAGTTACCGGAGACCGAGTGGGCAGCCCCAGCATTTT.

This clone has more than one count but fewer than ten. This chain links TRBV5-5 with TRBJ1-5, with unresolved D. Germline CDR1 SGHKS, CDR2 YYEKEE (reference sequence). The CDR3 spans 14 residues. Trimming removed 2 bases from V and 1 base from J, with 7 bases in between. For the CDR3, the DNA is TGTGCCAGCAGCTTAGGTGGAAGCAATCAGCCCCAGCATTTT. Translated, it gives CASSLGGSNQPQHF.

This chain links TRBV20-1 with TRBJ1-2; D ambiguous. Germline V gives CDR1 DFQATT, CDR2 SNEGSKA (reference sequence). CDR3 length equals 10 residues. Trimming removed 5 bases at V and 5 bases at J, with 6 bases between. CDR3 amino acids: CSAFQYGYTF. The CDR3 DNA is TGCAGTGCTTTTCAGTATGGCTACACCTTC.

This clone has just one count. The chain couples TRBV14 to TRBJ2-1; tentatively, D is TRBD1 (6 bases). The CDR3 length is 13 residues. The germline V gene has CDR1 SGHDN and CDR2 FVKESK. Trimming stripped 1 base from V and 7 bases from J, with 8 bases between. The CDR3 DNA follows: TGTGCCAGCAGCCAAGTAAGGGGGAATGAGCAGTTCTTC. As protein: CASSQVRGNEQFF.

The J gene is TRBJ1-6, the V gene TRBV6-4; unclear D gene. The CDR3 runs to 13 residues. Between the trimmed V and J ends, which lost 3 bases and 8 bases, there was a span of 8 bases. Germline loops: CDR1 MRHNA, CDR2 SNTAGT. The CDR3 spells CASSEAFDSPLHF. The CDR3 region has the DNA TGTGCCAGCAGTGAAGCCTTTGATTCACCCCTCCACTTT.

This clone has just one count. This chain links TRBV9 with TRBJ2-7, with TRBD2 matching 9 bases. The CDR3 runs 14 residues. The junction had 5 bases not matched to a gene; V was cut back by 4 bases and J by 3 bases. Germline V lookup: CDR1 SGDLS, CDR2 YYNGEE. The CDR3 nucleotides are TGTGCCAGCAGCCCGCGGGGGGGGAGCTACGAGCAGTACTTC. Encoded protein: CASSPRGGSYEQYF.